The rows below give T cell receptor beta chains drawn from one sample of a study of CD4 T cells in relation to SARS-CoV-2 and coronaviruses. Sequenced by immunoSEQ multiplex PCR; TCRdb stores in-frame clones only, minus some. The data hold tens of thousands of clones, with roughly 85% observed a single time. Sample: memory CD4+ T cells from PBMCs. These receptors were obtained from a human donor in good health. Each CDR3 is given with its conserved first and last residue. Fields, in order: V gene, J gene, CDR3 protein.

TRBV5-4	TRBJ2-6	CASSKQGGQSGANVLTF
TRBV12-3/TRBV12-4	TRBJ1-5	CASSFATNQPQHF
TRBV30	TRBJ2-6	CAWQDRGGSGANVLTF
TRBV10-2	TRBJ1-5	CASSEGENQPQHF
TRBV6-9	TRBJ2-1	CASRGTADWDSSYNEQFF
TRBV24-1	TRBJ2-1	CATSRTGTSDYNEQFF
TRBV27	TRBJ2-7	CASRSGTSVSYEQYF
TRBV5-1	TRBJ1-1	CASSRGPVNTEAFF
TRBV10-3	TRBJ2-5	CAISEFGTSGRKETQYF
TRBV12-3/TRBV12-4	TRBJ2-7	CASRGQNYEQYF
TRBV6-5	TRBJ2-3	CASGPWTGGTDTQYF
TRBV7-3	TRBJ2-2	CASSLAGGELFF
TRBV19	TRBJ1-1	CASSIVSPPKAFF
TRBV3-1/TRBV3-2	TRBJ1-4	CASSRQGTEKLFF
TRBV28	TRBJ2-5	CASSLSHPETQYF
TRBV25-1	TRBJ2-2	CASYTGTSGRADTGELFF
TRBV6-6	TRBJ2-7	CASRSGTGSYEQYF
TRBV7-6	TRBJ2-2	CASSLGSLGAGELFF
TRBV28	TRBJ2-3	CASRGQGSETDTQYF
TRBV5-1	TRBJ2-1	CASKNPEVYNEQFF
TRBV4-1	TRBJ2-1	CASSQEGQGGYNEQFF
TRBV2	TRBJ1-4	CARSAGQGIEKLFF
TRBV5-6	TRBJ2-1	CASSLGRGPADYNEQFF
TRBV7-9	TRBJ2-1	CASSPWGSGSDNEQFF
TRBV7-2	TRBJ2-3	CASSSQGPDTQYF
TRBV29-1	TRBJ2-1	CSVGRDRGIYNEQFF
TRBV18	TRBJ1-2	CASSPRGQDEQPTGGYTF
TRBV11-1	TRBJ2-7	CASSARQGRIIREQYF
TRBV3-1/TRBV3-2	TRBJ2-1	CASSQDWYEQFF
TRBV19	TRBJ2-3	CASSRGTGGVKDTQYF
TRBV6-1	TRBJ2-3	CASSEEVRKSTDTQYF
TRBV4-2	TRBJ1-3	CASSQEPGTGNTIYF
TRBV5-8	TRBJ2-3	CASTSLGRSTDTQYF
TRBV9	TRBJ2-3	CASSVFGGASENTDTQYF
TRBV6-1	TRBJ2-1	CASSVQTSGLAGRAYNEQFF
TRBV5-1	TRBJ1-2	CASSHGGNNYGYTF
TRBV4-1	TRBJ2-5	CASSWTLGETQYF
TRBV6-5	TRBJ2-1	CASRTGPEQFF
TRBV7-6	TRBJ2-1	CASSSFSTSGRALNNEQFF
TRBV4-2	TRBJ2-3	CASSQLAGGADDTQYF
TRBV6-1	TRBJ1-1	CASSEHLNTEAFF
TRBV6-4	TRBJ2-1	CASSDTLILAEQFF
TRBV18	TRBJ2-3	CASSRSSGRGTDTQYF
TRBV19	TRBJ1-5	CASSRERGSNQPQHF
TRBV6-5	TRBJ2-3	CASSGREGGTDTQYF
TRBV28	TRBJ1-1	CASSSPGQPSSGAFF
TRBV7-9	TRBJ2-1	CASSFFGGSSYNEQFF
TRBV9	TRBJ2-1	CASSATSDEQFF
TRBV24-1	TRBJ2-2	CATSDSWGGELFF
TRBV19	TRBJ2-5	CASSVTGVETQYF
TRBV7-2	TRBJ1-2	CASSLGQGTLYGYTF
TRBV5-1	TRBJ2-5	CASSPSGGMETQYF
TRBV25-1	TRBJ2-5	CASSRQGVRQETQYF
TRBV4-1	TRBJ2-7	CASSQDSGGRSSSYEQYF